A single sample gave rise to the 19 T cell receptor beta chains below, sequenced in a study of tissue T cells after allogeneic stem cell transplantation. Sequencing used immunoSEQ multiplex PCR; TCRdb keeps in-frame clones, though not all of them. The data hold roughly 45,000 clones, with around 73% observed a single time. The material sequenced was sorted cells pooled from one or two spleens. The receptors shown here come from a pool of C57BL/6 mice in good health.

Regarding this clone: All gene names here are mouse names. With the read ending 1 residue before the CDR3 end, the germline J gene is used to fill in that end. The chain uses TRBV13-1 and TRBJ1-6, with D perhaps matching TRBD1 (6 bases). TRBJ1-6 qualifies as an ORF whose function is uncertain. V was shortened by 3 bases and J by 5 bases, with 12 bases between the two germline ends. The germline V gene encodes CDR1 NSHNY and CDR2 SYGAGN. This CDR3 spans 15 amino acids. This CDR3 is CASSGGRGHNSPLYF. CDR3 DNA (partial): TGTGCCAGCAGTGGGGGCCGGGGGCATAATTCGCCCCTCTAC.

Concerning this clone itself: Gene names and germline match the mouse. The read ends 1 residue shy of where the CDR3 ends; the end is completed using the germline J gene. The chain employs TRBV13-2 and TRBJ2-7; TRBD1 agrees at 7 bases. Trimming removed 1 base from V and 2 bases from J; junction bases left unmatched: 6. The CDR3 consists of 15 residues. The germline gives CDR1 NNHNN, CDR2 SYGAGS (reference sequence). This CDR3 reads CASGDPRDSPYEQYF. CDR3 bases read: TGTGCCAGCGGTGATCCCCGGGACAGCCCCTATGAACAGTAC.

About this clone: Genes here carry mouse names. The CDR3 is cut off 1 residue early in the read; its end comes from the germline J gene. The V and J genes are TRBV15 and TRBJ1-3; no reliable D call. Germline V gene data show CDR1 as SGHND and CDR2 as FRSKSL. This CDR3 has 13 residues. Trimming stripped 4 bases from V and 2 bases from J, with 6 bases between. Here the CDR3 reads CASSSGTGNTLYF. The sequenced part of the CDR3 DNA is TGTGCCAGCAGTTCCGGGACTGGAAATACGCTCTAT.

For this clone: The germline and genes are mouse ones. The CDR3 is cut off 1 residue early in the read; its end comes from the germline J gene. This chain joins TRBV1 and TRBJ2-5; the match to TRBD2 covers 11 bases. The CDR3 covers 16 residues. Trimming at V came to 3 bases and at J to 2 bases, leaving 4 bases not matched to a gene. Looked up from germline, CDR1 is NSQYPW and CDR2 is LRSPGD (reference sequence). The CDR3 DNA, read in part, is TGCACCTGCAGTGCCCTGGACTGGGGGGCCCAAGACACCCAGTAC. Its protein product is CTCSALDWGAQDTQY. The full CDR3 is CTCSALDWGAQDTQYF. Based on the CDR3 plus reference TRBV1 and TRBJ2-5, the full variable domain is VTLLEQNPRWRLVPRGQAVNLRCILKNSQYPWMSWYQQDLQKQLQWLFTLRSPGDKEVKSLPGADYLATRVTDTELRLQVANMSQGRTLYCTCSALDWGAQDTQYFGPGTRLLVL.

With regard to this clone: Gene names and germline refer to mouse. The CDR3: CASSIAWGVSYEQYF. Partial CDR3 DNA: TGTGCCAGCAGTATAGCCTGGGGGGTCTCCTATGAACAGTAC. J is TRBJ2-7 and V is TRBV19, with 8 bases lining up with TRBD2. The read gets to within 1 residue of the CDR3 end, and the germline J gene fills in the rest. The length of the CDR3 is 15 residues. Germline loops: CDR1 FNHDT, CDR2 SITEND (reference sequence). J gave up 0 bases and V 0 bases, and 2 bases lay outside the gene matches.

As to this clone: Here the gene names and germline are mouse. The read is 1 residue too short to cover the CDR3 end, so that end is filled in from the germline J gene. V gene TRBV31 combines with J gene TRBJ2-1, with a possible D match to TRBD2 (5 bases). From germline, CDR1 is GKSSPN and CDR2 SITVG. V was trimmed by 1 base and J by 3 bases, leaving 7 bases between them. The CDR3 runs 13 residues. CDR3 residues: CAWSPGSYAEQFF. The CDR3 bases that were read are TGTGCCTGGAGTCCTGGGTCCTATGCTGAGCAGTTC.

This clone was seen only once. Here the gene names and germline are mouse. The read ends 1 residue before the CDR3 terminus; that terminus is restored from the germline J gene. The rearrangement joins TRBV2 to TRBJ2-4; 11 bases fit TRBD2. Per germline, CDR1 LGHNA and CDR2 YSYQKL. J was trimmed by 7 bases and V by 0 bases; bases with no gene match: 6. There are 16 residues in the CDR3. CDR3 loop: CASSQDTLGGRDTLYF. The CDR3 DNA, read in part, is TGTGCCAGCAGCCAAGACACACTGGGGGGGCGCGACACCTTGTAC.

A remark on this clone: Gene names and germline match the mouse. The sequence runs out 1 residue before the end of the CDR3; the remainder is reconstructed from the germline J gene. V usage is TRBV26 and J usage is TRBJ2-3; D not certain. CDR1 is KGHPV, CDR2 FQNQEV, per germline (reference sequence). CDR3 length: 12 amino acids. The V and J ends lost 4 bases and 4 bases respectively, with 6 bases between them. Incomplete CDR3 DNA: TGTGCCAGCAGTCCGACATCAGAAACGCTGTAT. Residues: CASSPTSETLY. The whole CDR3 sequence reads CASSPTSETLYF.

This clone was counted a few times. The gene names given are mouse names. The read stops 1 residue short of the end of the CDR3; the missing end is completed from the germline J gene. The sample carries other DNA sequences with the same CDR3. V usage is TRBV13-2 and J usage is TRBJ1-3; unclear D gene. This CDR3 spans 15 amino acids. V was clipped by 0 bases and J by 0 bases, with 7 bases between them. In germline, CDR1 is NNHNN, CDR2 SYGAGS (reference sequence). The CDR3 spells CASGDARGSGNTLYF. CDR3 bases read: TGTGCCAGCGGTGATGCTCGGGGTTCTGGAAATACGCTCTAT.

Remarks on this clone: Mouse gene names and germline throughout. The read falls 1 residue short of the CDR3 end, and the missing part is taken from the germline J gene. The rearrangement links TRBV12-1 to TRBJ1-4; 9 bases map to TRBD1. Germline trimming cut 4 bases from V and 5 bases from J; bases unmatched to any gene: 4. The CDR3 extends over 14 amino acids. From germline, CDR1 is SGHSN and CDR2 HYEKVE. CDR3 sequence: CASSTGTGNERLFF. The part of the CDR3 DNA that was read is TGTGCCAGCTCCACCGGGACAGGGAACGAAAGATTATTT.

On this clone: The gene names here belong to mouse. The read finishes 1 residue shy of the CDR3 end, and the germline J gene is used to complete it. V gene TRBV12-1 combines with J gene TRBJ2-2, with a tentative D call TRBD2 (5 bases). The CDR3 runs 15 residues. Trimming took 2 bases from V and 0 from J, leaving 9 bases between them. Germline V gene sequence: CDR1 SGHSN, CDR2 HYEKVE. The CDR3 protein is CASSPRLSNTGQLYF. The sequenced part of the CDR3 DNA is TGTGCCAGCTCTCCCAGACTGTCAAACACCGGGCAGCTCTAC.

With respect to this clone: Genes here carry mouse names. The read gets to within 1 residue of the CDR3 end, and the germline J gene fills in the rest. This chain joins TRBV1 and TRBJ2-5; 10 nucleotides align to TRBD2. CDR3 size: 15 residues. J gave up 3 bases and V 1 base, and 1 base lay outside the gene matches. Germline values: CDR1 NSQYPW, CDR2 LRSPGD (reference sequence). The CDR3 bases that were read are TGCACCTGCAGTGCAGCACTGGGGGGGCAAGACACCCAGTAC. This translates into CTCSAALGGQDTQY. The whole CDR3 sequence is CTCSAALGGQDTQYF.

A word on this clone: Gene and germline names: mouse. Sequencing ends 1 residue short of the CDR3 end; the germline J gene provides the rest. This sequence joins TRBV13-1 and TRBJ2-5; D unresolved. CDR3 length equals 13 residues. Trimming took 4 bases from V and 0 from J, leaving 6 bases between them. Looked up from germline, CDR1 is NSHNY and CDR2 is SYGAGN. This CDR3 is CASSPSNQDTQYF. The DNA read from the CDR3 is TGTGCCAGCAGTCCCTCTAACCAAGACACCCAGTAC.

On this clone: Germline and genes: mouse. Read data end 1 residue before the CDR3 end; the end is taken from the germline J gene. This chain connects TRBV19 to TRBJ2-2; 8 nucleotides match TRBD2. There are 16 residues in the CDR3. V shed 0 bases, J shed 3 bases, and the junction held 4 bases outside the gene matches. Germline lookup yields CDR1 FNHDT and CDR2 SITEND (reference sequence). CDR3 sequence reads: CASSIEGGRDTGQLYF. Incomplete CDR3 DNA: TGTGCCAGCAGTATAGAGGGGGGGCGCGACACCGGGCAGCTCTAC.

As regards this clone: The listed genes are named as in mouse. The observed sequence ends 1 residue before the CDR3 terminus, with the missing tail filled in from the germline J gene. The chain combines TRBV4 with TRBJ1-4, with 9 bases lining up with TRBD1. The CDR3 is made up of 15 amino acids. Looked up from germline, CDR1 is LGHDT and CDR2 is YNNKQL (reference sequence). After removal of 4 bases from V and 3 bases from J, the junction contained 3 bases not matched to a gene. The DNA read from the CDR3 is TGTGCCAGCAGCTGGGGACAGGGACCCAACGAAAGATTATTT. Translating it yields CASSWGQGPNERLF. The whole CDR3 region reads CASSWGQGPNERLFF.

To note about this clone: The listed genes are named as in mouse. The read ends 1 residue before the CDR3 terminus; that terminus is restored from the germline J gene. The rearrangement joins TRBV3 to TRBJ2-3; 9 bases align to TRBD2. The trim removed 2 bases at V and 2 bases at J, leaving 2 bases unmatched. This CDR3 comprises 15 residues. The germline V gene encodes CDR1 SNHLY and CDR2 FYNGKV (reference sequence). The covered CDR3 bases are TGTGCCAGCAGCTTATCTGGGGGGGATGCAGAAACGCTGTAT. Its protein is CASSLSGGDAETLY. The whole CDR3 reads CASSLSGGDAETLYF. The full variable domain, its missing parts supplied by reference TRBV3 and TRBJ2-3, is GPKVLQIPSHQIIDMGQMVTLNCDPVSNHLYFYWYKQILGQQMEFLVNFYNGKVMEKSKLFKDQFSVERPDGSYFTLKIQPTALEDSAVYFCASSLSGGDAETLYFGSGTRLTVL.

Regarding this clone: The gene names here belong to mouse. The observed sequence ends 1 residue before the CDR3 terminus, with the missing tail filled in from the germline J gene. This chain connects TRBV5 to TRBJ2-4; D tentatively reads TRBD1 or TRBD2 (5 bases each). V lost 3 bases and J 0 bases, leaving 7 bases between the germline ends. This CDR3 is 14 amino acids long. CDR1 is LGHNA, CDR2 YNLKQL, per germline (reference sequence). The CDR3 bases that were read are TGTGCCAGCAGCCAGCGGGACAGTCAAAACACCTTGTAC. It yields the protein CASSQRDSQNTLY. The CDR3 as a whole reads CASSQRDSQNTLYF.

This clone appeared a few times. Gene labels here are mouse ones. The CDR3 DNA, read in part, is TGTGCCAGCAGCACTGGGACTGGGGGAGTCTATGAACAGTAC. Amino acids: CASSTGTGGVYEQY. The CDR3 as a whole reads CASSTGTGGVYEQYF. This chain joins TRBV3 and TRBJ2-7, with 11 bases fitting TRBD2. The read ends 1 residue before the CDR3 terminus; that terminus is restored from the germline J gene. The V and J ends lost 5 bases and 3 bases, in that order; junction bases with no gene match: 6. Germline CDR1 is SNHLY and CDR2 is FYNGKV (reference sequence). CDR3 size: 15 residues.

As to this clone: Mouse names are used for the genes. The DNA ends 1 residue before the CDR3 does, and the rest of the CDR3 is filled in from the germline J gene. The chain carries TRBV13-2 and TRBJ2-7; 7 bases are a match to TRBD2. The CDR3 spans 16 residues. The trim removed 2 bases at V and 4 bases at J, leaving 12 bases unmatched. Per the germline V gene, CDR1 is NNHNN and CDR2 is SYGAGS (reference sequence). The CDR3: CASGEPRNWGLYEQYF. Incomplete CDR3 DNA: TGTGCCAGCGGTGAGCCCCGGAACTGGGGACTTTATGAACAGTAC.